This T cell receptor (beta chain) was obtained from a study of cytomegalovirus exposure and HLA in healthy donors. General study findings and limits: Researchers reported in a later analysis that a missense DCLRE1C variant was tied to TCR beta V- and J-gene trimming.

Both 60 Vbeta primers and 13 Jbeta primers went into the PCR. Measured with immunoSEQ multiplex PCR; TCRdb has only the in-frame clones, and not every one. The repertoire table contains roughly 80,000 clones. CDR1 SGHVS and CDR2 FNYEAQ come from the germline V gene. The CDR3 covers 12 residues. The germline V and J ends were trimmed by 6 bases and 4 bases, with 9 bases remaining between them. For this clone: The target antigen is unknown.

The sequenced material came from PBMCs. The chain combines TRBV7-6 with TRBJ2-5, with D uncertain. The clonotype originates from a girl between 5 and 17 years old in good health and CMV-seropositive. The CDR3, as DNA: TGTGCCAGCAGACCCCCCGGAGAGACCCAGTACTTC. It codes for CASRPPGETQYF.